What follows describes a single T cell receptor beta chain. Its cognate antigen is unknown. The data are from a study of OX40 agonist ivuxolimab in advanced cancers. At the level of the study: Two patients with cutaneous melanoma and one with hepatocellular carcinoma, three in total, showed partial responses.

Trimming removed 4 bases from V and 6 bases from J; junction bases left unmatched: 1. There are 14 residues in the CDR3. Germline assignment: CDR1 MNHEY and CDR2 SVGAGI. Systemic immunosuppression or autoimmune disease history was grounds to exclude patients. The study's findings and limits: Clonal expansion was seen in CD4+ and CD8+ blood T cells by week 6 at 0.1 to 3.0 mg/kg.

Using immunoSEQ multiplex PCR, the repertoire was profiled, and TCRdb retains in-frame clones only, with some absent. The profile shows tens of thousands of clones, 90% to 95% of them singletons. The rearrangement links TRBV6-5 to TRBJ2-2; 11 bases match TRBD1. The TCR comes from an adult with an advanced solid tumor such as melanoma, head and neck, liver or kidney cancer. The material sequenced was CD4+ or CD8+ T cells sorted from blood, taken in a trial of the OX40 agonist ivuxolimab. CDR3 region: CASSWGQGAGELFF. The CDR3 nucleotides read TGTGCCAGCAGTTGGGGACAGGGGGCCGGGGAGCTGTTTTTT.